This T cell receptor (beta chain) was recovered during a study of cytomegalovirus exposure and HLA in healthy donors. Findings and caveats of the study: Indistinguishability led to the exclusion of some V segments, TRBV6-2 and TRBV6-3 included.

V was clipped by 0 bases and J by 5 bases, with 14 bases between them. Per the germline V gene, CDR1 is SGHRS and CDR2 is YFSETQ. There are 16 residues in the CDR3. In this sample, this clone turned up a few times. Its antigen is not identified. A multiplex PCR was run with 60 Vbeta primers and 13 Jbeta primers. Method: immunoSEQ multiplex PCR; TCRdb's copy keeps in-frame clones and lacks some. The data contain 150,000 to 200,000 clones, about 80% of them singletons. The chain is built from TRBV5-1 and TRBJ1-4; D ambiguous. Sequencing input: PBMCs. The clonotype was recovered from a man in his fifties or sixties in good health and CMV-seronegative. The CDR3 loop is CASSLAGVRRNEKLFF. The CDR3 coding sequence is TGCGCCAGCAGCTTGGCCGGGGTCCGGAGAAATGAAAAACTGTTTTTT.